This T cell receptor (beta chain) was identified in a study of graft-versus-host responses after intestinal transplantation. Overall study context: Tacrolimus and steroids were given for two to three years to all recipients after anti-thymocyte globulin induction.

The assay was immunoSEQ multiplex PCR, and TCRdb's table has in-frame clones only and misses some. The sample contains roughly 56,000 clones, 90% to 95% of which appear only once. Regarding the study as a whole: GvH clones occurred in recipient marrow; some first appeared in ileum or blood. Peak circulating GvH clone levels were associated with early post-transplant HvG declines.

Concerning this clone itself: Its cognate antigen is unknown.

The V gene lost 4 bases and the J gene lost 4 bases, with 12 bases spanning the gap. The germline gives CDR1 SGHRS, CDR2 YFSETQ. The CDR3 totals 13 residues. The specimen comprised PBMCs, sampled roughly 120 days after intestinal transplantation. V gene TRBV5-1 combines with J gene TRBJ2-7; tentatively, D is TRBD1 (6 bases). The sequence was obtained from a human patient who received an intestinal transplant, so some T cells may come from the graft donor. The CDR3 DNA sequence: TGCGCCAGCAGCAGTAAACAGGGTTACGAGCAGTACTTC. It is translated as CASSSKQGYEQYF.